This passage covers 20 T cell receptor beta chains from one sample sequenced in a study of blood T cell repertoires in COVID-19. The repertoire was sequenced with immunoSEQ multiplex PCR; TCRdb's copy has only in-frame clones and lacks some. The top ten clones hold about 5.7% of a sample with roughly 330,000 clones, around 87% of them seen once. Sequenced sample: PBMCs or T cells enriched from blood (not recorded which). These receptors were taken from a woman aged 30 to 39 who had recovered from COVID-19.

The chain joins TRBV29-1 to TRBJ2-3; TRBD2 matches 7 bases. Germline V lookup: CDR1 SQVTM, CDR2 ANQGSEA. V lost 4 bases to trimming and J lost 8 bases; unmatched junction nucleotides: 18. The CDR3 has 16 amino acids. CDR3 in amino acids: CSVVTGSSGREGTQYF. The CDR3 nucleotides read TGCAGCGTTGTGACGGGTAGTTCGGGCAGGGAGGGTACGCAGTATTTT.

V is TRBV6-5 and J is TRBJ1-4; 8 bases fit TRBD1. This CDR3 contains 13 residues. CDR1 and CDR2 (germline): MNHEY, SVGAGI. J gave up 7 bases and V 6 bases, and 4 bases lay outside the gene matches. CDR3 sequence reads: CASRNDRGEKLFF. CDR3 sequence (DNA): TGTGCCAGCAGGAACGACAGGGGTGAAAAACTGTTTTTT.

The rearrangement uses TRBV4-2 and TRBJ2-2; the match to TRBD2 covers 13 bases. J lost 6 bases, V lost 0 bases, and 7 bases had no gene match. This CDR3 spans 18 amino acids. Per germline, CDR1 LGHNA and CDR2 YNFKEQ. CDR3 region: CASSQDPTSGGAPGELFF. CDR3 coding DNA: TGTGCCAGCAGCCAAGACCCCACTAGCGGGGGGGCCCCCGGGGAGCTGTTTTTT.

The sample holds a few counts of this clone. The chain is built from TRBV10-3 and TRBJ2-7, with D possibly TRBD1 on 6 matching bases. Per the germline V gene, CDR1 is ENHRY and CDR2 is SYGVKD. Trimming removed 9 bases at V and 3 bases at J, with 9 bases between. The CDR3 runs to 11 residues. The DNA for the CDR3 is TGTGCCATTCAGGACAGCTACGAGCAGTACTTC. Translating it yields CAIQDSYEQYF.

This chain joins TRBV28 and TRBJ2-3; 11 bases are a match to TRBD2. CDR1 and CDR2 (germline): MDHEN, SYDVKM. The V and J ends lost 1 base and 2 bases, in that order; junction bases with no gene match: 2. The CDR3 has 16 amino acids. The CDR3 DNA reads TGTGCCAGCAGTTTATCGACTAGCGGGGACACAGATACGCAGTATTTT. This translates into CASSLSTSGDTDTQYF.

This clone was observed once. The chain joins TRBV7-2 to TRBJ2-3, with 8 bases matching TRBD2. Unmatched junction bases numbered 8, after V lost 1 base and J lost 2 bases. Germline V gene sequence: CDR1 SGHTA, CDR2 FQGNSA. The CDR3 has 17 amino acids. The CDR3 loop reads CASSLGASGGTTDTQYF. The DNA of the CDR3 is TGTGCCAGCAGCTTAGGAGCAAGCGGGGGTACCACAGATACGCAGTATTTT.

The genes are TRBV5-1 and TRBJ2-1; 7 nucleotides match TRBD1. Unmatched junction bases numbered 18, after V lost 0 bases and J lost 0 bases. The CDR3 extends over 21 amino acids. Germline V gene sequence: CDR1 SGHRS, CDR2 YFSETQ. In DNA form, the CDR3 reads TGCGCCAGCAGCTTGGTGTTGGGACAGATCACGTTTTTGAGCTCCTACAATGAGCAGTTCTTC. Protein: CASSLVLGQITFLSSYNEQFF.

The chain couples TRBV11-2 to TRBJ1-2; 7 bases are a match to TRBD1. The germline gives CDR1 SGHAT, CDR2 FQNNGV. CDR3 length: 16 amino acids. V shed 1 base, J shed 3 bases, and the junction held 8 bases outside the gene matches. The CDR3 DNA follows: TGTGCCAGCAGCTTAGCGACAGGGTACGGAGACTATGGCTACACCTTC. Translation gives CASSLATGYGDYGYTF. The whole variable domain, filled in from reference TRBV11-2 and TRBJ1-2, reads EAGVAQSPRYKIIEKRQSVAFWCNPISGHATLYWYQQILGQGPKLLIQFQNNGVVDDSQLPKDRFSAERLKGVDSTLKIQPAKLEDSAVYLCASSLATGYGDYGYTFGSGTRLTVV.

Only a few counts were recorded for this clone. This sequence joins TRBV7-2 and TRBJ1-3, with TRBD1 matching 8 bases. V was pared by 6 bases and J by 0 bases, with 16 bases of the junction left unmatched. CDR1 and CDR2 (germline): SGHTA, FQGNSA. The length of the CDR3 is 19 residues. CDR3 nucleotides: TGTGCCAGCAGTCCCGGGACAGGCATTTGGGGGAGCTCTGGAAACACCATATATTTT. Its protein is CASSPGTGIWGSSGNTIYF.

This chain links TRBV3-1 (or the pseudogene TRBV3-2) with TRBJ1-4; 8 positions match TRBD1. The CDR3 loop spans 15 amino acids. Germline CDR1 is LGHDT and CDR2 is YNNKEL (reference sequence). The V and J ends lost 5 bases and 6 bases, in that order; junction bases with no gene match: 8. The DNA of the CDR3 is TGTGCCAGCAGCACAGCAGGGGGCTTCGATGAAAAACTGTTTTTT. Translating it yields CASSTAGGFDEKLFF.

This chain links TRBV13 with TRBJ2-1; the D gene is possibly TRBD2 (7 bases). Germline lookup yields CDR1 PRHDT and CDR2 FYEKMQ (reference sequence). V was trimmed by 5 bases and J by 4 bases, leaving 15 bases between them. The CDR3 is 15 amino acids. CDR3 protein: CASSPIGGAYNEQFF. DNA for the CDR3: TGTGCCAGCAGCCCCATTGGGGGGGCATACAATGAGCAGTTCTTC. The full variable domain, in which reference TRBV13 and TRBJ2-1 provide the parts outside the CDR3, is AAGVIQSPRHLIKEKRETATLKCYPIPRHDTVYWYQQGPGQDPQFLISFYEKMQSDKGSIPDRFSAQQFSDYHSELNMSSLELGDSALYFCASSPIGGAYNEQFFGPGTRLTVL.

The J gene is TRBJ1-1, the V gene TRBV6-2 or TRBV6-3; a weak D match, TRBD1 (5 bases). Trimming took 4 bases from V and 1 from J, leaving 7 bases between them. The CDR3 contains 13 residues. The germline V gene has CDR1 MNHEY and CDR2 SVGEGT. The CDR3 sequence: CASSWTRNTEAFF. CDR3 in DNA: TGTGCCAGCAGTTGGACAAGGAACACTGAAGCTTTCTTT.

The V call is TRBV7-3, the J call TRBJ1-2; TRBD1 is a possible D gene (5 bases). Germline CDR1 is SGHTA and CDR2 is FQGTGA. V shed 0 bases and J shed 3 bases, with 11 bases lying between them. This CDR3 is 15 amino acids long. CDR3 in amino acids: CASSLTGQGDYGYTF. The CDR3 nucleotides are TGTGCCAGCAGCTTAACGGGCCAAGGGGACTATGGCTACACCTTC.

This chain links TRBV5-6 with TRBJ2-7; D is possibly TRBD2 (5 bases). Germline loops: CDR1 SGHDT, CDR2 YYEEEE. V was shortened by 0 bases and J by 1 base, with 14 bases between the two germline ends. This CDR3 has 16 amino acids. Here the CDR3 reads CASSLGVQDFSYEQYF. CDR3 DNA: TGTGCCAGCAGCTTGGGCGTCCAGGACTTTTCCTACGAGCAGTACTTC.

The chain employs TRBV28 and TRBJ1-3; 8 positions match TRBD1. The V segment lost 5 bases and the J segment 0 bases; nucleotides outside the gene matches: 15. The CDR3 is 19 amino acids. Germline CDR1 is MDHEN and CDR2 is SYDVKM. The CDR3 sequence is CASSLNIRQGPYSGNTIYF. The DNA for the CDR3 is TGTGCCAGCAGTCTTAATATACGACAGGGGCCCTACTCTGGAAACACCATATATTTT.

This clone has just one count. This rearrangement joins TRBV24-1 to TRBJ2-5; 7 bases map to TRBD2. CDR3 length: 14 residues. V trimming: 4 bases; J trimming: 9 bases; junction bases outside the gene matches: 10. The V gene's germline CDR1 is KGHDR and CDR2 SFDVKD. The CDR3 DNA reads TGTGCCACCAGTGAGACCGGGCCTGGGGGGGCCCAGTACTTC. It translates to CATSETGPGGAQYF.

The chain links TRBV5-1 to TRBJ2-3; the D gene is possibly TRBD1 (6 bases). The CDR3 is made up of 15 amino acids. Germline V gene sequence: CDR1 SGHRS, CDR2 YFSETQ. Deletions cut 7 bases from V and 0 bases from J, with 15 bases between. The CDR3 region has the DNA TGCGCCAGCCTTGACACTAGGGGGAGCACAGATACGCAGTATTTT. The encoded protein is CASLDTRGSTDTQYF.

This clone came up once. The chain uses TRBV15 and TRBJ2-1; 9 positions match TRBD2. The CDR3 length is 16 residues. Germline assignment: CDR1 LNHNV and CDR2 YYDKDF (reference sequence). V was clipped by 0 bases and J by 9 bases; unmatched bases: 9. This CDR3 is CATSRDSTSGFAEQFF. The CDR3 DNA reads as TGTGCCACCAGCAGAGATTCAACTAGCGGGTTCGCTGAGCAGTTCTTC.

This chain connects TRBV14 to TRBJ1-6; TRBD1 matches 8 bases. Trimming removed 1 base from V and 5 bases from J; junction bases left unmatched: 4. Germline V gene data show CDR1 as SGHDN and CDR2 as FVKESK. CDR3 length: 16 amino acids. The CDR3 DNA follows: TGTGCCAGCAGCCAAGTTGACAGGGGCAATAATTCACCCCTCCACTTT. Translated: CASSQVDRGNNSPLHF. Complete variable domain (other parts from reference TRBV14 and TRBJ1-6): EAGVTQFPSHSVIEKGQTVTLRCDPISGHDNLYWYRRVMGKEIKFLLHFVKESKQDESGMPNNRFLAERTGGTYSTLKVQPAELEDSGVYFCASSQVDRGNNSPLHFGNGTRLTVT.

The gene calls are TRBV12-5 and TRBJ1-2; D is undetermined. CDR1 is LGHNT and CDR2 is FRNRAP in the germline V gene. The V end was cut by 1 base, the J end by 4 bases, with 10 bases between. There are 14 residues in the CDR3. DNA for the CDR3: TGTGCTAGTGGTTTGGGGGAGGCCCGCTATGGCTACACCTTC. It yields the protein CASGLGEARYGYTF.